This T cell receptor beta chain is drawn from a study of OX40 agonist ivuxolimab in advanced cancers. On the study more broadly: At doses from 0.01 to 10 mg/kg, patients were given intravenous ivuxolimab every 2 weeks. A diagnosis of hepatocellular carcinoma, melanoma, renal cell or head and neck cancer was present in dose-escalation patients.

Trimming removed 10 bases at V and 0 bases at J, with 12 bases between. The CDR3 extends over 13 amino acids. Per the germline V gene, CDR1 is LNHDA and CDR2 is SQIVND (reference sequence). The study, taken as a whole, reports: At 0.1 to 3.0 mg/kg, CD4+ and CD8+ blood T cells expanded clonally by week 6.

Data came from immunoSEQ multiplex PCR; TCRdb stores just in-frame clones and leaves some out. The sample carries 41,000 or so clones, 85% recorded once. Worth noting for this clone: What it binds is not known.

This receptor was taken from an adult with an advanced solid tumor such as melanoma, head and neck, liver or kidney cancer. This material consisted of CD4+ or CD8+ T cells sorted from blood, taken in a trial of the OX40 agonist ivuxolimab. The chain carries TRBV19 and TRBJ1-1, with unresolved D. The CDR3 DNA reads TGTGCCACCGGGATTACCGTGAACACTGAAGCTTTCTTT. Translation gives CATGITVNTEAFF. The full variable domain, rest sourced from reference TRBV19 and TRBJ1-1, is DGGITQSPKYLFRKEGQNVTLSCEQNLNHDAMYWYRQDPGQGLRLIYYSQIVNDFQKGDIAEGYSVSREKKESFPLTVTSAQKNPTAFYLCATGITVNTEAFFGQGTRLTVV.